The 25 T cell receptor beta chains below come from one sample, sequenced in a study of blood T cell repertoires in COVID-19. The protocol was immunoSEQ multiplex PCR, while the TCRdb copy is restricted to in-frame clones and leaves out a portion. In the table there are just under 150,000 clones, about 91% of which are singletons. The sample comprised peripheral blood. These receptors originate from a woman aged 45-65 years with acute or convalescent COVID-19.

The chain is built from TRBV7-8 and TRBJ1-1; TRBD1 matches 10 bases. This CDR3 has 15 residues. Germline V gene lookup returns CDR1 SGHVS and CDR2 FQNEAQ. J gave up 3 bases and V 5 bases, and 6 bases lay outside the gene matches. CDR3 DNA sequence: TGTGCCAGCAGCCCTCGGGACAGGGGAGACACTGAAGCTTTCTTT. Translating it yields CASSPRDRGDTEAFF.

This clone occurred once. The rearrangement links TRBV27 to TRBJ2-2; 10 bases are a match to TRBD1. The V gene's germline CDR1 is MNHEY and CDR2 SMNVEV (reference sequence). The CDR3 extends over 17 amino acids. V shed 5 bases, J shed 4 bases, and the junction held 10 bases outside the gene matches. This chain's CDR3 is CASSVPFGTGATGELFF. DNA for the CDR3: TGTGCCAGCAGTGTTCCCTTCGGGACAGGGGCCACCGGGGAGCTGTTTTTT.

This chain links TRBV7-3 with TRBJ1-5; D not certain. V was shortened by 5 bases and J by 6 bases, with 11 bases between the two germline ends. The germline CDR1 and CDR2 sequences are SGHTA and FQGTGA. The CDR3 sequence is 13 residues long. CDR3 sequence: CASSVDGIQPQHF. In nucleotides, the CDR3 is TGTGCCAGCAGCGTAGACGGGATTCAGCCCCAGCATTTT.

This clone was counted once. V is TRBV5-4 and J is TRBJ1-1, with 9 bases aligning to TRBD1. In germline, CDR1 is SGHNT, CDR2 YYREEE (reference sequence). The CDR3 has 15 amino acids. V gave up 2 bases and J gave up 3 bases; unmatched junction bases: 5. CDR3 coding DNA: TGTGCCAGCAGCTTTCCGGGACAGGGTTACACTGAAGCTTTCTTT. It encodes CASSFPGQGYTEAFF.

The chain couples TRBV7-9 to TRBJ2-7, with a weak D call TRBD2 (5 bases). The V end lost 5 bases, the J end lost 0 bases, and 14 bases lay between the germline ends. This CDR3 region has 15 residues. The germline CDR1 and CDR2 sequences are SEHNR and FQNEAQ (reference sequence). CDR3 protein: CASSPRTGSSYEQYF. The DNA of the CDR3 is TGTGCCAGCAGCCCTCGGACGGGAAGCTCCTACGAGCAGTACTTC.

J is TRBJ2-3 and V is TRBV5-1, with D possibly matching TRBD2 (6 bases). The CDR3 runs to 15 residues. Germline V gene lookup returns CDR1 SGHRS and CDR2 YFSETQ. The ends were cut back, 1 base at V and 1 base at J, with 10 bases in the middle. For the CDR3, the DNA is TGCGCCAGCAGCTTGCCGGGAGTGGGCACAGATACGCAGTATTTT. Protein product: CASSLPGVGTDTQYF.

The chain joins TRBV3-1 (or the pseudogene TRBV3-2) to TRBJ2-3; the match to TRBD2 covers 9 bases. Germline assignment: CDR1 LGHDT and CDR2 YNNKEL (reference sequence). V lost 4 bases, J lost 1 base, and 9 bases stayed unmatched. The CDR3 runs to 17 residues. The CDR3 region has the DNA TGTGCCAGCAGCCCATTCATTGTAGCGGGAGGCACAGATACGCAGTATTTT. Protein: CASSPFIVAGGTDTQYF.

The V call is TRBV18, the J call TRBJ2-2, with D possibly TRBD1 on 6 matching bases. V shed 2 bases and J shed 1 base, with 8 bases lying between them. The CDR3 contains 15 residues. The germline gives CDR1 KGHSH, CDR2 LQKENI. The CDR3 region has the DNA TGTGCCAGCTCACCATGGGGGCTGAACACCGGGGAGCTGTTTTTT. Its translation is CASSPWGLNTGELFF.

J is TRBJ2-5 and V is TRBV7-2; the match to TRBD2 covers 7 bases. This CDR3 comprises 16 residues. Germline V gene data show CDR1 as SGHTA and CDR2 as FQGNSA. The V gene end was trimmed by 3 bases and the J gene end by 1 base; junction bases not matched to a gene: 8. The CDR3 loop is CASSLGRGVFQETQYF. The CDR3 DNA reads TGTGCCAGCAGCTTGGGACGGGGGGTATTCCAAGAGACCCAGTACTTC.

This clone is a singleton in its sample. CDR3 region: CASSYGPGSNQPQHF. For the CDR3, the DNA is TGTGCCAGCAGTTACGGCCCAGGGTCCAATCAGCCCCAGCATTTT. This chain links TRBV6-5 with TRBJ1-5, with a tentative D call TRBD1 (5 bases). The CDR3 spans 15 residues. The V and J ends lost 2 bases and 3 bases respectively, with 11 bases between them. Per the germline V gene, CDR1 is MNHEY and CDR2 is SVGAGI.

This clone was seen just once. The rearrangement links TRBV5-1 to TRBJ2-5; D might be TRBD2 (5 bases). CDR1 SGHRS and CDR2 YFSETQ come from the germline V gene. Trimming removed 4 bases from V and 4 bases from J, with 14 bases in between. The CDR3 covers 14 residues. CDR3 amino acids: CASSVEARGETQYF. CDR3 DNA sequence: TGCGCCAGCAGCGTGGAGGCCCGAGGAGAGACCCAGTACTTC.

The chain couples TRBV6-1 to TRBJ2-1; D possibly corresponds to TRBD2 (5 bases). V was pared by 3 bases and J by 15 bases, with 18 bases between. The CDR3 runs 13 residues. Germline CDR1 MNHNS, CDR2 SASEGT. This CDR3 is CASSELGRSPSFF. Here the CDR3 DNA reads TGTGCCAGCAGTGAGCTGGGGAGATCGCCCTCGTTCTTC.

The chain combines TRBV4-2 with TRBJ1-4; D is perhaps TRBD1 (5 bases). Germline loops: CDR1 LGHNA, CDR2 YNFKEQ. This CDR3 comprises 14 residues. V was shortened by 1 base and J by 5 bases, with 8 bases between the two germline ends. The CDR3 loop reads CASSQGGFNEKLFF. CDR3 DNA sequence: TGTGCCAGCAGCCAAGGGGGCTTCAATGAAAAACTGTTTTTT.

The chain carries TRBV28 and TRBJ1-2; 8 positions agree with TRBD1. The germline CDR1 and CDR2 sequences are MDHEN and SYDVKM. The CDR3 totals 14 residues. V was pared by 5 bases and J by 4 bases, with 6 bases of the junction left unmatched. CDR3 region: CASSGYRGIYGYTF. The CDR3, as DNA: TGTGCCAGCAGTGGATACAGGGGGATCTATGGCTACACCTTC.

The chain joins TRBV28 to TRBJ1-3, with D unresolved. This CDR3 region has 15 residues. Germline CDR1 reads MDHEN; CDR2 reads SYDVKM. Trimming removed 2 bases at V and 4 bases at J, with 12 bases between. CDR3 residues: CASSLVVGSGNTIYF. As DNA, the CDR3 is TGTGCCAGCAGTTTAGTGGTAGGGAGCGGAAACACCATATATTTT.

The chain recombines TRBV11-3 with TRBJ2-1; 7 nucleotides match TRBD2. Germline CDR1 and CDR2: SGHNT and YENEEA. Germline trimming cut 3 bases from V and 3 bases from J; bases unmatched to any gene: 11. CDR3 length equals 17 residues. The CDR3 region is CASSFDEDKRDYNEQFF. CDR3 nucleotide sequence: TGTGCCAGCAGCTTTGATGAGGATAAGCGGGACTACAATGAGCAGTTCTTC.

This chain joins TRBV24-1 and TRBJ1-3, with D possibly TRBD1 on 5 matching bases. Germline V CDR1 and CDR2: KGHDR, SFDVKD. This CDR3 comprises 13 residues. The V gene lost 4 bases and the J gene lost 3 bases, with 6 bases spanning the gap. The CDR3 region has the DNA TGTGCCACCAGTGAGGGGCTTGGAAACACCATATATTTT. This sequence encodes CATSEGLGNTIYF.

The J gene is TRBJ1-1, the V gene TRBV6-5, with unresolved D. CDR1 MNHEY and CDR2 SVGAGI come from the germline V gene. V was shortened by 0 bases and J by 1 base, with 9 bases between the two germline ends. This CDR3 is built from 15 residues. CDR3 loop: CASSYSTRGNTEAFF. CDR3 nucleotide sequence: TGTGCCAGCAGTTACTCGACTCGGGGGAACACTGAAGCTTTCTTT.

This chain joins TRBV7-3 and TRBJ2-3, with a possible D match to TRBD2 (6 bases). The germline V gene encodes CDR1 SGHTA and CDR2 FQGTGA. The V and J ends lost 6 bases and 0 bases respectively, with 10 bases between them. This CDR3 is 14 amino acids long. CDR3 sequence (DNA): TGTGCCAGCAGTTTCAGCGGGAGCACAGATACGCAGTATTTT. As protein: CASSFSGSTDTQYF.

The count of this clone is one. The chain is built from TRBV5-6 and TRBJ1-5, with D unresolved. CDR1 and CDR2 (germline): SGHDT, YYEEEE. V dropped 3 bases and J dropped 10 bases, with 14 bases sitting between them. This CDR3 has 13 residues. CDR3 residues: CASSYRTPGPQHF. Written as DNA, the CDR3 is TGTGCCAGCAGCTACCGGACTCCGGGTCCCCAGCATTTT.

The chain uses TRBV5-1 and TRBJ1-4; no firm D call. V lost 4 bases and J lost 0, with 10 bases in between. CDR3 length equals 15 residues. CDR1 is SGHRS, CDR2 YFSETQ, per germline. Here the CDR3 DNA reads TGCGCCAGCAGCCAAATTACAGCAACTAATGAAAAACTGTTTTTT. It encodes CASSQITATNEKLFF.

The rearrangement links TRBV27 to TRBJ1-2; TRBD1 aligns across 8 bases. The CDR3 runs to 14 residues. The junction had 9 bases not matched to a gene; V was cut back by 6 bases and J by 6 bases. The germline CDR1 and CDR2 sequences are MNHEY and SMNVEV (reference sequence). DNA for the CDR3: TGTGCCAGCAGCGGACAGGGATTATATGATGGCTACACCTTC. This gives the protein CASSGQGLYDGYTF.

This chain connects TRBV24-1 to TRBJ1-5; the match to TRBD1 covers 9 bases. This CDR3 comprises 15 residues. V dropped 4 bases and J dropped 7; count of bases not matched to a gene: 7. CDR1 KGHDR and CDR2 SFDVKD come from the germline V gene. CDR3 residues: CATSDSTGGTQPQHF. The CDR3 nucleotides read TGTGCCACCAGTGACTCCACAGGGGGCACCCAGCCCCAGCATTTT.

The V and J genes are TRBV19 and TRBJ1-1, with D possibly matching TRBD1 (6 bases). Looked up from germline, CDR1 is LNHDA and CDR2 is SQIVND (reference sequence). This CDR3 contains 13 residues. V gave up 9 bases and J gave up 0 bases, with 11 bases separating them. The CDR3 nucleotides are TGTGCCAGCTCGACAGGTTTGAACACTGAAGCTTTCTTT. Protein sequence: CASSTGLNTEAFF.

V gene TRBV28 combines with J gene TRBJ1-2; D gene uncertain. The germline V and J ends were trimmed by 5 bases and 8 bases, with 12 bases remaining between them. Germline CDR1 reads MDHEN; CDR2 reads SYDVKM. The CDR3 is 12 amino acids. CDR3 coding DNA: TGTGCCAGCAGTCCGCTAGCGGGAGGCTACACCTTC. Its translation is CASSPLAGGYTF.